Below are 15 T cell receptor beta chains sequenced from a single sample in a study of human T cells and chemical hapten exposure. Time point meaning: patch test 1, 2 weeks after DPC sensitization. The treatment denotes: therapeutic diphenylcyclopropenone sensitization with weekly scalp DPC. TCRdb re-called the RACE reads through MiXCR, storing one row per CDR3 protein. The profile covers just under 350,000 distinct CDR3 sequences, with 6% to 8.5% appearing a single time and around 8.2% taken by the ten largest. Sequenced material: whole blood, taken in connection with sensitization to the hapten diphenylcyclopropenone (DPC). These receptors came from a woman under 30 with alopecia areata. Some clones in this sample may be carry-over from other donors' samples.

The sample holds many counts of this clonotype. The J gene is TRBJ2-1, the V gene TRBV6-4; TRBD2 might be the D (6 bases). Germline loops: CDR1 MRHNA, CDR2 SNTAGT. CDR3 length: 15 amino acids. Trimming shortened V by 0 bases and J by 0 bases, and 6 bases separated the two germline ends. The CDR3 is CASSDSAGSYNEQFF. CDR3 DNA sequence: TGTGCCAGCAGTGACTCAGCGGGCTCCTACAATGAGCAGTTCTTC.

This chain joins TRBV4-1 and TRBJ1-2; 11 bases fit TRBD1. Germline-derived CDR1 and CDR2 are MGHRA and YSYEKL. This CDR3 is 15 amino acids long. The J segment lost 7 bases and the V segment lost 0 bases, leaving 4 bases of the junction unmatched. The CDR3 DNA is TGCGCCAGCAGCCAAGATGGACAGGGGGCGATTGGCTACACCTTC. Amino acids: CASSQDGQGAIGYTF.

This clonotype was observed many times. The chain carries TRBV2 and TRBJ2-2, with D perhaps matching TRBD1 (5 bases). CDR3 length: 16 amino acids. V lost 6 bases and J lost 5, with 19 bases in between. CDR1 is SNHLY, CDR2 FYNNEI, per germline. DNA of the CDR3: TGTGCCAGCAGCCGCGGACAAGGGAAAGTTACCGGGGAGCTGTTTTTT. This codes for CASSRGQGKVTGELFF.

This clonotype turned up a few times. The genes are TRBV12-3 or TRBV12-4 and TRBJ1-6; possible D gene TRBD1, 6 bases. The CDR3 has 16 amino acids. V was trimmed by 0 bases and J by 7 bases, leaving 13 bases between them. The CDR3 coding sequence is TGTGCCAGCAGTTTAGCCAGGGCACAGGGAAATTCACCCCTCCACTTT. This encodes CASSLARAQGNSPLHF.

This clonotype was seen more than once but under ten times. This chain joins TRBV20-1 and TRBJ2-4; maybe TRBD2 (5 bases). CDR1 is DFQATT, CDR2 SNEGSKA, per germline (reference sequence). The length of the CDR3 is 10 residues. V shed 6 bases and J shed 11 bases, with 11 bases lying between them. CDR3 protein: CSAGVDFQYF. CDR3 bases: TGCAGTGCCGGCGTGGACTTTCAGTACTTC.

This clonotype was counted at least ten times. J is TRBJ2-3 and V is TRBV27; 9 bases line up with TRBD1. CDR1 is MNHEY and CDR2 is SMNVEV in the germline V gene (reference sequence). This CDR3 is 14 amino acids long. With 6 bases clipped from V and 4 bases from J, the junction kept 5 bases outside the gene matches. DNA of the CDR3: TGTGCCAGCAGGCCGGGACAGGGAGCAGATACGCAGTATTTT. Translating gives CASRPGQGADTQYF.

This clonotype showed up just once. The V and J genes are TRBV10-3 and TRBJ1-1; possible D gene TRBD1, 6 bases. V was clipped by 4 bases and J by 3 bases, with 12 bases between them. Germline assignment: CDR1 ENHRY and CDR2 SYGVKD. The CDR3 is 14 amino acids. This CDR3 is CAISGGGTHTEAFF. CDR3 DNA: TGTGCCATCAGTGGTGGGGGCACTCACACTGAAGCTTTCTTT.

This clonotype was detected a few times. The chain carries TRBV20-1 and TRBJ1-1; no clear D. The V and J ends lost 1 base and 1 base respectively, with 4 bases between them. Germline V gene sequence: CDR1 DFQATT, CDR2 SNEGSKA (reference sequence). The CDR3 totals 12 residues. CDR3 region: CSARVTNTEAFF. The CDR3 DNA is TGCAGTGCTAGAGTGACGAACACTGAAGCTTTCTTT.

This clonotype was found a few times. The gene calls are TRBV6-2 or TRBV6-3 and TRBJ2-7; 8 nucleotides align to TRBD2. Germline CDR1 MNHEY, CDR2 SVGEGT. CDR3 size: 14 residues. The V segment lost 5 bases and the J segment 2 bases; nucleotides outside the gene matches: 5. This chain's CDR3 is CASSTAGGAYEQYF. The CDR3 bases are TGTGCCAGCAGTACCGCGGGGGGCGCCTACGAGCAGTACTTC.

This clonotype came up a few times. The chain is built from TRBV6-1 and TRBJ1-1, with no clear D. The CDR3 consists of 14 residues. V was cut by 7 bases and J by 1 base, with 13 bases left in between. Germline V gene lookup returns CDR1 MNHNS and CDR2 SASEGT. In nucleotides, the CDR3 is TGTGCCAGCACGGAACTACGTCGGAACACTGAAGCTTTCTTT. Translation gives CASTELRRNTEAFF.

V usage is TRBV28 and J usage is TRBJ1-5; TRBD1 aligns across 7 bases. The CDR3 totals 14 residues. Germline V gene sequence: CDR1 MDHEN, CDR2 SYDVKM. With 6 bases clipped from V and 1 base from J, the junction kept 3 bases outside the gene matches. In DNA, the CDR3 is TGTGCCAGCAGAACAGGGGTCAGCAATCAGCCCCAGCATTTT. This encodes CASRTGVSNQPQHF.

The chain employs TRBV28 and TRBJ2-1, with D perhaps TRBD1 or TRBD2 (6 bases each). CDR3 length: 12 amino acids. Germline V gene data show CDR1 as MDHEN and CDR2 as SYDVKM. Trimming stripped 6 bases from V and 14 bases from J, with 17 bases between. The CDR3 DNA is TGTGCCAGCAGCTCTCCCGGGGGCCGGGAGTTCTTC. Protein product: CASSSPGGREFF.

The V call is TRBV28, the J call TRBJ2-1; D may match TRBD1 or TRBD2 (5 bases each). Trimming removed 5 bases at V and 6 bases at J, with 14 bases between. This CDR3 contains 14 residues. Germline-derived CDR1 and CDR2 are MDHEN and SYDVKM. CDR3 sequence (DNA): TGTGCCAGCAGTCCCGGGACCCGAGGCAATGAGCAGTTCTTC. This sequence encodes CASSPGTRGNEQFF.

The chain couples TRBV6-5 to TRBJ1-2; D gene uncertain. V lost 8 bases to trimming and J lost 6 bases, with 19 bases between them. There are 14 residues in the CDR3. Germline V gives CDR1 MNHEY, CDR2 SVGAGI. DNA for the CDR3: TGTGCCAGCGCTCCCGGCGGGTCAGTTAATGGCTACACCTTC. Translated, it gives CASAPGGSVNGYTF.

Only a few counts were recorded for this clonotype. CDR3 protein: CASSLGSSMGYGYTF. The CDR3 bases are TGTGCCAGCAGCTTAGGTTCATCAATGGGCTATGGCTACACCTTC. The genes are TRBV7-2 and TRBJ1-2; D unresolved. V was pared by 1 base and J by 4 bases, with 13 bases between. This CDR3 is built from 15 residues. Germline lookup yields CDR1 SGHTA and CDR2 FQGNSA.